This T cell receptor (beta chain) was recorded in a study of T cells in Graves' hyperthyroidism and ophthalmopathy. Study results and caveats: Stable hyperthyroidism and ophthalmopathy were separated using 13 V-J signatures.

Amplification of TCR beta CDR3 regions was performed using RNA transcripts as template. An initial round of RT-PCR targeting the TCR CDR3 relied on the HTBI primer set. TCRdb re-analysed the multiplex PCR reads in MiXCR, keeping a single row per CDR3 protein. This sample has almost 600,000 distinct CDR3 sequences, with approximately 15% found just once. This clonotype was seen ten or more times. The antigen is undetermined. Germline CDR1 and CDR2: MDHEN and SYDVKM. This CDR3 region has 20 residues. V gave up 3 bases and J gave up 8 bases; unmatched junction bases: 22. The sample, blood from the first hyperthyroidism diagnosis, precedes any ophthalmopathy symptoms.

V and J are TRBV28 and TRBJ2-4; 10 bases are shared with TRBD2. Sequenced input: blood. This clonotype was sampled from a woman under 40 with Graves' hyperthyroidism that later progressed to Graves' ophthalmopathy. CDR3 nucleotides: TGTGCCAGCAGTTTTTTTGGCCTAGGGCTAGCGGGAGTAGTAGGGGACATTCAGTACTTC. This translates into CASSFFGLGLAGVVGDIQYF.